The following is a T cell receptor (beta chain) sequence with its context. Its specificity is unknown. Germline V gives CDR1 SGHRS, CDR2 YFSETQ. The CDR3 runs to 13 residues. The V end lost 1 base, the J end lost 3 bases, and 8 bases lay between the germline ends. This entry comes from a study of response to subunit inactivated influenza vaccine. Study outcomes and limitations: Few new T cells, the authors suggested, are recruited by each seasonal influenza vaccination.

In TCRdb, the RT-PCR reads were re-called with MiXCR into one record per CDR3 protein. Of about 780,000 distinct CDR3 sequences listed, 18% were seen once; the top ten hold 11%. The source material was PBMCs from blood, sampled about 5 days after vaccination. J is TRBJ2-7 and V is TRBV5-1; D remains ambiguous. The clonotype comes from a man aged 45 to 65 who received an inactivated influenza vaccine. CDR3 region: CASSLKGFYEQYF. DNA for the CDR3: TGCGCCAGCAGCTTGAAGGGTTTCTACGAGCAGTACTTC.